This TCR beta chain was identified in a study of blood T cell repertoires in COVID-19 (dated by TCRdb to 2018 to 2020). Notes on the research overall: Samples covering the acute and convalescent phases of COVID-19 were provided by collaborators in the United States, Italy and Spain. The prospective study material was composed of cDNA or gDNA derived from T cells, B-cell-depleted T cells, or PBMCs. Samples came from the ongoing ImmuneRACE study (first 160 participants) plus 1,254 subjects from 6 global collaborators. Where available, HLA class I and class II types were taken from metadata supplied by the sample provider and were not determined by assay-based typing. The repertoires were made available in a free public database intended to serve as a resource for research on the immune response to SARS-CoV-2. Sample metadata almost always included a de-identified subject ID, COVID-19 status, age in years and sex. Deeply sampled blood TCRbeta repertoires from subjects exposed to, actively infected with, or recovered from COVID-19 were included in the dataset.

The collaborating institutions used their own protocols to collect whole blood in K2EDTA tubes. For TCRbeta analysis, collaborator samples were shipped as frozen whole blood, as isolated PBMCs, or as DNA extracted from either sample type. CDR3 length: 11 amino acids, cysteine to phenylalanine. Solely the CDR3 DNA is kept, with 33 bases framed from the first base. The germline V gene (reference sequence) supplies CDR1 DFQATT and CDR2 SNEGSKA. V is reduced by 2 bases and J by 5 bases, leaving a spacing of 7 bases between them. To note about this clone: This clone's antigen is unknown. The sample holds no much larger clone one base away, and base qualities are not on file.

Broad study findings and their caveats: How much clinical and demographic metadata was included differed by source and by participant, and the metadata was provided uncurated.

The immunoSEQ Assay, a bias-controlled multiplex PCR, was used to amplify TCRbeta CDR3 regions from genomic DNA. As for how the authors treated the data: Within the assay, amplification of reference gene primers was used to estimate how many nucleated cells each sample contained. To quantify the absolute abundance of each unique TCRbeta CDR3 rearrangement, sequence reads were collapsed and filtered. For each sample, productive Simpson clonality was calculated by taking the square root of Simpson's diversity index across productive rearrangements. The immuneACCESS repertoire file appears here via TCRdb, limited to in-frame rearrangements. These files lack a portion of the clones; in checked studies, under half of the deficit traces to unresolved V genes, and the cause of the others is not known. That table furnishes V, J and clone size, whereas the DNA furnished D and trimming. A total of approximately 130,000 clones appear in this sample, approximately 87% of them only once. The leading ten clones occupy more than 2% of the sample.

The clonotype originates from a woman between 50 and 59 years old with acute or convalescent COVID-19. The sample was peripheral blood. The chain is made from TRBV20-1 and TRBJ2-7; TRBD2 is a weak D gene call, 5 bases matching. The CDR3: CSARWTDEQYF. The DNA reads TGCAGTGCTAGATGGACTGACGAGCAGTACTTC.